These 25 T cell receptor beta chains came from one sample sequenced in a study of Ad26.COV2.S vaccination and SARS-CoV-2 variants. Treatment defined: roughly 20 received Ad26.COV2.S at low or high dose, single or two shots; 5 received placebo; per-sample allocation not given. Material that was analyzed had been drawn on day 63 after the first vaccine or placebo injection. TCRdb's table, derived via immunoSEQ multiplex PCR, lists solely in-frame clones and lacks some. The table has hundreds of thousands of clones, 70% to 90% seen once. The material sequenced was peripheral blood, taken in a trial of Ad26.COV2.S vaccine versus placebo. These receptors all come from a person between 18 and 65 years old who received the Ad26.COV2.S COVID-19 vaccine or a placebo.

This chain links TRBV7-3 with TRBJ2-3; D tentatively fits TRBD1 or TRBD2 (5 bases each). Germline CDR1 is SGHTA and CDR2 is FQGTGA. The germline V and J ends were trimmed by 1 base and 0 bases, with 11 bases remaining between them. The CDR3 covers 16 residues. CDR3 in amino acids: CASSLNGGDSTDTQYF. The CDR3 nucleotides read TGTGCCAGCAGCTTAAACGGTGGGGACAGCACAGATACGCAGTATTTT.

The chain has TRBV15 and TRBJ1-2; TRBD1 might be the D (6 bases). The CDR3 is 17 amino acids. The V gene lost 0 bases and the J gene lost 5 bases, with 19 bases spanning the gap. The germline gives CDR1 LNHNV, CDR2 YYDKDF (reference sequence). The DNA for the CDR3 is TGTGCCACCAGCAGAGATCTTGTGGAGGGGGTCGGGTATGGCTACACCTTC. Translating it yields CATSRDLVEGVGYGYTF.

This chain connects TRBV27 to TRBJ1-4; TRBD1 agrees at 7 bases. V shed 8 bases and J 3 bases; nucleotides not matched to a gene: 9. There are 15 residues in the CDR3. The germline gives CDR1 MNHEY, CDR2 SMNVEV (reference sequence). The CDR3 here is CASGRGPYPNEKLFF. CDR3 sequence (DNA): TGTGCCAGCGGGAGGGGGCCCTACCCTAATGAAAAACTGTTTTTT.

The chain recombines TRBV3-1 (or the pseudogene TRBV3-2) with TRBJ2-7, with TRBD2 identical over 14 bases. The germline CDR1 and CDR2 sequences are LGHDT and YNNKEL (reference sequence). The CDR3 is 18 residues long. The V and J ends lost 3 bases and 0 bases, in that order; junction bases with no gene match: 7. CDR3 coding DNA: TGTGCCAGCAGCCACGGGACTAGCGGGAGTCTGAGCTCCTACGAGCAGTACTTC. Its protein is CASSHGTSGSLSSYEQYF.

V and J are TRBV7-9 and TRBJ2-5; 7 bases align to TRBD1. This CDR3 is built from 16 residues. Germline loops: CDR1 SEHNR, CDR2 FQNEAQ (reference sequence). Germline trimming cut 0 bases from V and 4 bases from J; bases unmatched to any gene: 8. DNA of the CDR3: TGTGCCAGCAGCTTAGCCCGACAGGGTAGGGGAGAGACCCAGTACTTC. The encoded protein is CASSLARQGRGETQYF. The full variable domain, with the rest looked up from reference TRBV7-9 and TRBJ2-5, is DTGVSQNPRHKITKRGQNVTFRCDPISEHNRLYWYRQTLGQGPEFLTYFQNEAQLEKSRLLSDRFSAERPKGSFSTLEIQRTEQGDSAMYLCASSLARQGRGETQYFGPGTRLLVL.

The J gene is TRBJ2-2, the V gene TRBV7-2; the D gene is possibly TRBD1 (7 bases). Germline V gene sequence: CDR1 SGHTA, CDR2 FQGNSA. Trimming stripped 2 bases from V and 8 bases from J, with 9 bases between. This CDR3 is built from 13 residues. CDR3 in amino acids: CASSLQGGGELFF. For the CDR3, the DNA is TGTGCCAGCAGCTTACAGGGGGGAGGGGAGCTGTTTTTT.

The V gene is TRBV2, the J gene TRBJ1-6; D uncertain. CDR3 size: 12 residues. Germline values: CDR1 SNHLY, CDR2 FYNNEI. Trimming took 7 bases from V and 7 from J, leaving 8 bases between them. The CDR3 sequence is CASIRENSPLHF. The DNA of the CDR3 is TGTGCCAGCATACGAGAGAATTCACCCCTCCACTTT.

This chain connects TRBV4-2 to TRBJ2-7, with no clear D. V dropped 0 bases and J dropped 2 bases, with 11 bases sitting between them. The germline V gene encodes CDR1 LGHNA and CDR2 YNFKEQ. This CDR3 is built from 15 residues. This CDR3 reads CASSQEEQSTYEQYF. In nucleotides, the CDR3 is TGTGCCAGCAGCCAAGAGGAACAGTCTACCTACGAGCAGTACTTC.

This clone was recorded once. The chain carries TRBV19 and TRBJ1-5; D ambiguous. Germline V lookup: CDR1 LNHDA, CDR2 SQIVND (reference sequence). Trimming left V 0 bases short and J 5 bases short, with 8 bases between. This CDR3 has 14 residues. The CDR3 reads CASSIEGGYQPQHF. CDR3 DNA sequence: TGTGCCAGTAGTATAGAAGGCGGGTATCAGCCCCAGCATTTT.

This clone was observed a few times. The rearrangement links TRBV7-9 to TRBJ1-6; the D is unclear. Trimming took off 8 bases at V and 9 bases at J, with 17 bases between the two ends. The CDR3 spans 14 residues. In germline, CDR1 is SEHNR, CDR2 FQNEAQ (reference sequence). The CDR3 DNA reads as TGTGCCAGCCTTGGAGATAGCGATGGTTCACCCCTCCACTTT. It specifies CASLGDSDGSPLHF.

This rearrangement joins TRBV10-2 to TRBJ2-3, with a tentative D call TRBD2 (6 bases). V lost 6 bases and J lost 3, with 16 bases in between. The V gene's germline CDR1 is WSHSY and CDR2 SAAADI. The CDR3 extends over 15 amino acids. The CDR3 bases are TGCGCCAGCAGAAATAGCGGAGGCGGGACAGATACGCAGTATTTT. Translation: CASRNSGGGTDTQYF.

V usage is TRBV12-3 or TRBV12-4 and J usage is TRBJ1-1; D unresolved. Trimming stripped 5 bases from V and 3 bases from J, with 10 bases between. CDR3 length: 13 residues. The CDR3 region is CASSGGRHTEAFF. For the CDR3, the DNA is TGTGCCAGCAGTGGAGGACGTCACACTGAAGCTTTCTTT.

This clone has only a few counts. This chain joins TRBV3-1 (or the pseudogene TRBV3-2) and TRBJ2-3; D call uncertain. This CDR3 spans 12 amino acids. Germline CDR1 LGHDT, CDR2 YNNKEL (reference sequence). The ends were cut back, 2 bases at V and 4 bases at J, with 4 bases in the middle. CDR3 bases: TGTGCCAGCAGCCAAAAGCCAGATACGCAGTATTTT. Translation: CASSQKPDTQYF.

The chain links TRBV24-1 to TRBJ2-5, with TRBD1 matching 10 bases. Germline CDR1 KGHDR, CDR2 SFDVKD. The CDR3 is 15 amino acids. The ends lost 5 bases at V and 3 bases at J; junction bases unmatched: 5. The CDR3 is CATSAGTGVEETQYF. The CDR3 bases are TGTGCCACCAGTGCTGGGACAGGGGTAGAAGAGACCCAGTACTTC.

J is TRBJ2-1 and V is TRBV2; D ambiguous. V lost 5 bases, J lost 7 bases, and 6 bases lay in between. Germline V CDR1 and CDR2: SNHLY, FYNNEI. The CDR3 is 11 residues long. CDR3 sequence reads: CASSQVNEQFF. The CDR3 DNA reads as TGTGCCAGCAGTCAAGTTAATGAGCAGTTCTTC.

The count of this clone is one. The chain recombines TRBV5-6 with TRBJ2-3; possibly TRBD1 for D (6 bases). V lost 1 base and J lost 6, with 12 bases in between. The CDR3 length is 14 residues. Germline values: CDR1 SGHDT, CDR2 YYEEEE. This CDR3 reads CASSLLHRADTQYF. CDR3 bases: TGTGCCAGCAGCTTGCTTCACAGGGCGGATACGCAGTATTTT.

The chain uses TRBV7-9 and TRBJ2-1; TRBD2 aligns across 13 bases. The CDR3 contains 17 residues. Germline V gene lookup returns CDR1 SEHNR and CDR2 FQNEAQ (reference sequence). V lost 5 bases, J lost 5 bases, and 9 bases stayed unmatched. The CDR3, as DNA: TGTGCCAGCAGCGCCCGCGGGACTAGCGGGGCGAACAATGAGCAGTTCTTC. This encodes CASSARGTSGANNEQFF.

J is TRBJ2-3 and V is TRBV7-9; perhaps TRBD2 as D (6 bases). Germline CDR1 reads SEHNR; CDR2 reads FQNEAQ (reference sequence). The CDR3 contains 15 residues. V shed 3 bases and J shed 2 bases, with 12 bases lying between them. This chain's CDR3 is CASSFLAYPTDTQYF. The CDR3 nucleotides are TGTGCCAGCAGCTTTCTAGCGTACCCCACAGATACGCAGTATTTT.

V and J are TRBV30 and TRBJ2-3; 8 nucleotides agree with TRBD1. There are 17 residues in the CDR3. Germline lookup yields CDR1 GTSNPN and CDR2 SVGIG (reference sequence). Trimming removed 1 base from V and 7 bases from J; junction bases left unmatched: 16. CDR3 residues: CAWSALTGTGLRNTQYF. The CDR3, as DNA: TGTGCCTGGAGTGCATTGACCGGGACAGGCCTTCGAAATACGCAGTATTTT.

The V and J genes are TRBV11-2 and TRBJ2-3; D gene unclear. Germline V CDR1 and CDR2: SGHAT, FQNNGV. Trimming shortened V by 5 bases and J by 11 bases, and 14 bases separated the two germline ends. The CDR3 runs 12 residues. The CDR3 region is CASSLNSVRQYF. The CDR3 nucleotides are TGTGCCAGCAGCCTGAACAGTGTTAGGCAGTATTTT.

The rearrangement joins TRBV30 to TRBJ2-3, with 9 nucleotides matching TRBD2. This CDR3 has 15 amino acids. Looked up from germline, CDR1 is GTSNPN and CDR2 is SVGIG (reference sequence). The CDR3 here is CARSGGREGPDTQYF. In DNA, the CDR3 is TGTGCTCGGAGTGGGGGGCGGGAGGGCCCAGATACGCAGTATTTT.

This chain connects TRBV27 to TRBJ2-7, with D perhaps matching TRBD1 or TRBD2 (5 bases each). V dropped 3 bases and J dropped 1 base, with 13 bases sitting between them. Germline V CDR1 and CDR2: MNHEY, SMNVEV (reference sequence). This CDR3 region has 15 residues. CDR3 loop: CASSLGPRGSYEQYF. The CDR3 bases are TGTGCCAGCAGTTTGGGACCAAGAGGGTCCTACGAGCAGTACTTC.

The chain is built from TRBV6-6 and TRBJ1-3; D not resolved. CDR3 length: 12 residues. Germline V gene lookup returns CDR1 MNHNY and CDR2 SVGAGI (reference sequence). V was clipped by 6 bases and J by 0 bases, with 3 bases between them. This CDR3 is CASRGSGNTIYF. The CDR3 coding sequence is TGTGCCAGCAGAGGCTCTGGAAACACCATATATTTT.

With regard to this clone: The germline gene is not matched at one end of the junction; a read error may be the cause. V usage is TRBV4-2 and J usage is TRBJ1-1, with D possibly being TRBD1 (5 bases). CDR1 and CDR2 from the germline V gene are LGHNA and YNFKEQ. This CDR3 region has 16 residues. The CDR3 nucleotides are TGTGCCAGCACCCAACGGCAGGGACTTATGAACACTGAAGCTTTCTTT. Amino acid sequence: CASTQRQGLMNTEAFF.

Comments on this clone: Additional DNA sequences in this sample encode the identical CDR3. The V and J genes are TRBV3-1 (or the pseudogene TRBV3-2) and TRBJ1-5; no reliable D call. The CDR3 runs 13 residues. Germline assignment: CDR1 LGHDT and CDR2 YNNKEL (reference sequence). V was pared by 0 bases and J by 7 bases, with 7 bases between. DNA for the CDR3: TGTGCCAGCAGCCAAGAAGGGCGACAGCCCCAGCATTTT. Translated, it gives CASSQEGRQPQHF.